The 10 T cell receptor beta chains below all came from one sample that was sequenced in a study of blood T cells in healthy people across ages. Next came a second PCR, run for roughly 7 to 12 cycles, which used a sample-barcoded 5' primer along with a J-beta primer mix. From the 5' RACE reads, TCRdb called clonotypes with MiXCR, one entry per CDR3 protein. Among 850,000 to 1,100,000 distinct CDR3 sequences, roughly two fifths were seen once, and the ten largest hold about 12%. Sample: blood. All receptors come from a man aged 18 to 35 in good health.

This clonotype was detected a few times. This sequence joins TRBV27 and TRBJ1-1, with 7 bases matching TRBD1. With 5 bases clipped from V and 4 bases from J, the junction kept 7 bases outside the gene matches. Germline-derived CDR1 and CDR2 are MNHEY and SMNVEV (reference sequence). This CDR3 has 14 residues. The CDR3 protein is CASSKRGRGTEAFF. CDR3 sequence (DNA): TGTGCCAGCAGTAAAAGGGGGCGCGGCACTGAAGCTTTCTTT.

The J gene is TRBJ1-4, the V gene TRBV25-1; D might be TRBD1 (5 bases). Germline V gene sequence: CDR1 MGHDK, CDR2 SYGVNS. The CDR3 runs 16 residues. Between the trimmed V and J ends, which lost 1 base and 5 bases, there was a span of 14 bases. The CDR3 DNA follows: TGTGCCAGCAGTGAATCATTGGGCGGGGGGAATGAAAAACTGTTTTTT. Its protein product is CASSESLGGGNEKLFF.

This sequence joins TRBV20-1 and TRBJ1-1; D may be TRBD1 (5 bases). V gave up 1 base and J gave up 5 bases, with 11 bases separating them. Looked up from germline, CDR1 is DFQATT and CDR2 is SNEGSKA (reference sequence). The CDR3 covers 13 residues. The CDR3: CSARVQDGTEAFF. Written as DNA, the CDR3 is TGCAGTGCTAGAGTACAGGACGGAACTGAAGCTTTCTTT.

About this clonotype itself: A read error may account for a junction end that differs from germline. The chain recombines TRBV5-1 with TRBJ1-1, with D unresolved. CDR3 size: 13 residues. Germline CDR1 SGHRS, CDR2 YFSETQ. The CDR3 is CPSSLQTNTEAFF. CDR3 coding DNA: TGCCCCAGCAGCCTACAGACAAACACTGAAGCTTTCTTT.

This clonotype was detected a few times. This chain connects TRBV7-2 to TRBJ1-2; 8 bases align to TRBD1. Germline trimming cut 5 bases from V and 7 bases from J; bases unmatched to any gene: 6. Germline assignment: CDR1 SGHTA and CDR2 FQGNSA. The CDR3 consists of 13 residues. The CDR3 spells CASSDQGAVGYTF. As DNA, the CDR3 is TGTGCCAGCAGCGATCAGGGGGCGGTTGGCTACACCTTC.

This clonotype was seen a handful of times. CDR3 amino acids: CASSQGRTSNYGYTF. The CDR3, as DNA: TGCGCCAGCAGCCAAGGTAGGACCTCTAACTATGGCTACACCTTC. J is TRBJ1-2 and V is TRBV4-1; D is undetermined. In germline, CDR1 is MGHRA, CDR2 YSYEKL. The V gene lost 1 base and the J gene lost 0 bases, with 9 bases spanning the gap. The length of the CDR3 is 15 residues.

This clonotype was observed a few times. The J gene is TRBJ2-1, the V gene TRBV11-2, with D possibly matching TRBD2 (5 bases). Trimming stripped 4 bases from V and 7 bases from J, with 26 bases between. The CDR3 consists of 18 residues. Per germline, CDR1 SGHAT and CDR2 FQNNGV. CDR3 sequence: CASSSGFTSPLSVNEQFF. The CDR3 DNA sequence: TGTGCCAGCAGCTCGGGGTTTACTTCTCCCCTTTCGGTGAATGAGCAGTTCTTC.

This clonotype was counted many times. The rearrangement links TRBV9 to TRBJ1-2; D is unclear. Germline V gene data show CDR1 as SGDLS and CDR2 as YYNGEE. The CDR3 loop spans 16 amino acids. Trimming left V 0 bases short and J 2 bases short, with 14 bases between. The CDR3 nucleotides read TGTGCCAGCAGCGTAGAGGGAGGGAGAGAAAACTATGGCTACACCTTC. It encodes CASSVEGGRENYGYTF.

The V call is TRBV20-1, the J call TRBJ2-1, with D perhaps matching TRBD1 (6 bases). The CDR3 has 14 amino acids. The V gene lost 3 bases and the J gene lost 4 bases, with 13 bases spanning the gap. CDR1 is DFQATT and CDR2 is SNEGSKA in the germline V gene (reference sequence). DNA of the CDR3: TGCAGTGCTAGGGACAGAATAACTTACAATGAGCAGTTCTTC. The encoded protein is CSARDRITYNEQFF.

The J gene is TRBJ1-2, the V gene TRBV4-2; 7 nucleotides line up with TRBD1. The junction had 9 bases not matched to a gene; V was cut back by 4 bases and J by 1 base. Germline V gene data show CDR1 as LGHNA and CDR2 as YNFKEQ. The CDR3 runs to 16 residues. CDR3 amino acids: CASSPGGQEINYGYTF. The CDR3 DNA sequence: TGTGCCAGCAGCCCAGGCGGACAGGAGATTAACTATGGCTACACCTTC.